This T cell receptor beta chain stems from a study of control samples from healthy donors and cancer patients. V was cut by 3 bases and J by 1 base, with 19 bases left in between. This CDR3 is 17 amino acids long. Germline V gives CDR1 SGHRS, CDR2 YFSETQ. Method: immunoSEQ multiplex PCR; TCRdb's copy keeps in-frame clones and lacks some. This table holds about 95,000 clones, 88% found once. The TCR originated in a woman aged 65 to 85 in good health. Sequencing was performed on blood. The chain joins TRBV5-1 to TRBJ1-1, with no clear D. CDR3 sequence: CASSSIIRGPKNTEAFF. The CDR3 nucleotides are TGCGCCAGCAGCTCGATCATCCGGGGTCCGAAGAACACTGAAGCTTTCTTT. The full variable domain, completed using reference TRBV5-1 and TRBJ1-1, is KAGVTQTPRYLIKTRGQQVTLSCSPISGHRSVSWYQQTPGQGLQFLFEYFSETQRNKGNFPGRFSGRQFSNSRSEMNVSTLELGDSALYLCASSSIIRGPKNTEAFFGQGTRLTVV.